The 30 T cell receptor beta chains below were found in one sample sequenced in a study of T cells in Graves' hyperthyroidism and ophthalmopathy. Amplification yielded TCR beta CDR3 regions, with RNA transcripts as the source. The HTBI set primed first-round TCR CDR3 RT-PCR. MiXCR, applied by TCRdb to the multiplex PCR reads, yields one record per CDR3 protein. The sample yields 200,000 to 300,000 distinct CDR3 sequences, about 17% seen once. Sequenced: blood. These receptors came from a woman under 30 with Graves' ophthalmopathy.

This rearrangement joins TRBV25-1 to TRBJ1-2; a weak D match, TRBD1 (5 bases). The germline gives CDR1 MGHDK, CDR2 SYGVNS. The V end lost 2 bases, the J end lost 0 bases, and 13 bases lay between the germline ends. CDR3 length: 16 residues. The CDR3 is CASSESWGNPNYGYTF. In nucleotides, the CDR3 is TGTGCCAGCAGTGAAAGTTGGGGGAACCCTAACTATGGCTACACCTTC.

This clonotype was seen at least ten times. The V and J genes are TRBV20-1 and TRBJ2-7, with TRBD2 matching 10 bases. From germline, CDR1 is DFQATT and CDR2 SNEGSKA (reference sequence). V dropped 2 bases and J dropped 2; count of bases not matched to a gene: 3. The CDR3 has 14 amino acids. CDR3 sequence (DNA): TGCAGTGCTAGATCGACTAGCGGGCCCTACGAGCAGTACTTC. This sequence encodes CSARSTSGPYEQYF.

This clonotype was counted at least ten times. The CDR3 region has the DNA TGTGCCAGCAGGGACACCTACACCGGGGAGCTGTTTTTT. It yields the protein CASRDTYTGELFF. The chain is built from TRBV6-1 and TRBJ2-2; a possible D gene is TRBD1 (5 bases). Germline loops: CDR1 MNHNS, CDR2 SASEGT. The CDR3 totals 13 residues. V lost 6 bases to trimming and J lost 3 bases, with 8 bases between them.

Many counts were recorded for this clonotype. The chain employs TRBV3-1 and TRBJ2-1, with 8 bases identical to TRBD2. V was pared by 0 bases and J by 4 bases, with 5 bases of the junction left unmatched. There are 16 residues in the CDR3. Germline CDR1 LGHDT, CDR2 YNNKEL (reference sequence). This CDR3 reads CASSQDLSGGYNEQFF. The CDR3 DNA reads as TGTGCCAGCAGCCAAGATTTGAGCGGGGGTTACAATGAGCAGTTCTTC.

This clonotype came up a few times. V usage is TRBV7-3 and J usage is TRBJ2-3, with 9 bases fitting TRBD1. This CDR3 contains 16 residues. The J segment lost 9 bases and the V segment lost 2 bases, leaving 12 bases of the junction unmatched. Germline CDR1 SGHTA, CDR2 FQGTGA. The CDR3 is CASSLASGQGLGTQYF. CDR3 in DNA: TGTGCCAGCAGCTTAGCCTCGGGACAGGGATTAGGAACGCAGTATTTT.

Comments on this clonotype: A much more abundant neighbour one base away suggests this may be a read error. The V call is TRBV5-6, the J call TRBJ1-2, with 7 bases fitting TRBD1. V lost 5 bases to trimming and J lost 3 bases; unmatched junction nucleotides: 7. The V gene's germline CDR1 is SGHDT and CDR2 YYEEEE. The CDR3 runs 14 residues. The CDR3 reads CASSSIRGDYGYTF. CDR3 DNA sequence: TGTGCCAGCAGTTCCATCAGGGGGGACTATGGCTACACCTTC.

The sample holds many counts of this clonotype. The chain couples TRBV5-4 to TRBJ1-1, with D perhaps matching TRBD1 (6 bases). Germline CDR1 and CDR2: SGHNT and YYREEE (reference sequence). The germline V and J ends were trimmed by 3 bases and 1 base, with 13 bases remaining between them. CDR3 length: 15 amino acids. Here the CDR3 DNA reads TGTGCCAGCAGCTCTAAAAAACAGGGGAACACTGAAGCTTTCTTT. Translation gives CASSSKKQGNTEAFF.

This clonotype was found a few times. The chain combines TRBV20-1 with TRBJ2-3; D call uncertain. Trimming pared 0 bases from V and 0 bases from J, leaving 10 bases between. Germline values: CDR1 DFQATT, CDR2 SNEGSKA (reference sequence). The CDR3 runs 15 residues. CDR3 in DNA: TGCAGTGCTAGAGATCTGGGTAGTAGCACAGATACGCAGTATTTT. Its protein is CSARDLGSSTDTQYF.

This clonotype was seen many times. J is TRBJ1-6 and V is TRBV18; perhaps TRBD1 as D (5 bases). Germline V gene lookup returns CDR1 KGHSH and CDR2 LQKENI. With 4 bases removed from V and 0 bases from J, the gap between germline ends came to 13 bases. This CDR3 comprises 17 residues. The CDR3 DNA reads TGTGCCAGCTCACACCGGGACGGGAGCTCCTATAATTCACCCCTCCACTTT. It codes for CASSHRDGSSYNSPLHF. The whole variable domain, filled in from reference TRBV18 and TRBJ1-6, reads NAGVMQNPRHLVRRRGQEARLRCSPMKGHSHVYWYRQLPEEGLKFMVYLQKENIIDESGMPKERFSAEFPKEGPSILRIQQVVRGDSAAYFCASSHRDGSSYNSPLHFGNGTRLTVT.

This clonotype was counted at least ten times. This rearrangement joins TRBV20-1 to TRBJ1-5, with a possible D match to TRBD1 (5 bases). V was cut by 5 bases and J by 0 bases, with 20 bases left in between. This CDR3 has 17 amino acids. Germline CDR1 and CDR2: DFQATT and SNEGSKA (reference sequence). The CDR3 sequence is CSAGLKATGHSNQPQHF. DNA of the CDR3: TGCAGTGCTGGATTAAAAGCCACAGGACATAGCAATCAGCCCCAGCATTTT.

Points on this clonotype: A much larger clone lies a single base off, so this may be a read error. This chain uses TRBV20-1 with TRBJ2-1, with D possibly TRBD2 on 5 matching bases. The CDR3 extends over 13 amino acids. The V gene lost 6 bases and the J gene lost 11 bases, with 20 bases spanning the gap. CDR1 and CDR2 from the germline V gene are DFQATT and SNEGSKA (reference sequence). CDR3 DNA: TGCAGTGCCCCCGGGAAAGGCCAAGGGAAGCAGTTCTTC. Protein product: CSAPGKGQGKQFF.

This clonotype was counted at least ten times. The chain has TRBV27 and TRBJ2-7; the match to TRBD1 covers 9 bases. The V and J ends lost 5 bases and 2 bases, in that order; junction bases with no gene match: 7. The CDR3 covers 15 residues. Germline V gene data show CDR1 as MNHEY and CDR2 as SMNVEV (reference sequence). The CDR3 sequence: CASSPGTGIPYEQYF. CDR3 sequence (DNA): TGTGCCAGCAGTCCCGGGACAGGGATACCCTACGAGCAGTACTTC.

This chain joins TRBV5-6 and TRBJ2-7; D possibly corresponds to TRBD1 (6 bases). Trimming took off 1 base at V and 7 bases at J, with 12 bases between the two ends. Germline V gene sequence: CDR1 SGHDT, CDR2 YYEEEE. The CDR3 has 13 residues. This CDR3 reads CASSLSGVREQYF. The CDR3 DNA is TGTGCCAGCAGCTTGTCAGGGGTCAGGGAGCAGTACTTC.

This clonotype was detected many times. The chain links TRBV4-1 to TRBJ1-1; D is possibly TRBD1 (5 bases). CDR1 and CDR2 from the germline V gene are MGHRA and YSYEKL. Trimming took off 2 bases at V and 5 bases at J, with 15 bases between the two ends. This CDR3 has 15 residues. The CDR3 bases are TGCGCCAGCAGCCAACCGATCCTCAGGGAGACTGAAGCTTTCTTT. This gives the protein CASSQPILRETEAFF.

This clonotype was observed many times. This chain joins TRBV9 and TRBJ1-1; D is unresolved. The germline gives CDR1 SGDLS, CDR2 YYNGEE. V gave up 4 bases and J gave up 3 bases, with 13 bases separating them. The CDR3 has 14 residues. The DNA for the CDR3 is TGTGCCAGCAGCCCCCAGGTGGATGACACTGAAGCTTTCTTT. Residues: CASSPQVDDTEAFF.

This clonotype was seen at least ten times. The chain couples TRBV6-2 or TRBV6-3 to TRBJ2-1; D gene unclear. V was shortened by 2 bases and J by 9 bases, with 5 bases between the two germline ends. This CDR3 is 11 amino acids long. Per the germline V gene, CDR1 is MNHEY and CDR2 is SVGEGT. The DNA for the CDR3 is TGTGCCAGCAGTTACCTTGGTGAGCAGTTCTTC. It yields the protein CASSYLGEQFF.

This clonotype was counted at least ten times. V gene TRBV24-1 combines with J gene TRBJ2-3; D could derive from TRBD1 or TRBD2 (5 bases each). V lost 6 bases, J lost 0 bases, and 12 bases lay in between. CDR3 length equals 15 residues. Germline CDR1 and CDR2: KGHDR and SFDVKD. CDR3 amino acids: CATSPRDRSTDTQYF. The CDR3 nucleotides are TGTGCCACCAGTCCCCGGGACCGGAGCACAGATACGCAGTATTTT.

This clonotype was counted ten times or more. V gene TRBV9 combines with J gene TRBJ2-7, with 13 positions matching TRBD2. The CDR3 is made up of 16 amino acids. Germline-derived CDR1 and CDR2 are SGDLS and YYNGEE. The J segment lost 2 bases and the V segment lost 3 bases, leaving 5 bases of the junction unmatched. The CDR3 here is CASSEGTSGIAYEQYF. Here the CDR3 DNA reads TGTGCCAGCAGCGAGGGGACTAGCGGGATTGCCTACGAGCAGTACTTC. Full variable domain (missing parts from reference TRBV9 and TRBJ2-7): DSGVTQTPKHLITATGQRVTLRCSPRSGDLSVYWYQQSLDQGLQFLIQYYNGEERAKGNILERFSAQQFPDLHSELNLSSLELGDSALYFCASSEGTSGIAYEQYFGPGTRLTVT.

This clonotype occurred a few times. The chain links TRBV19 to TRBJ2-1, with TRBD1 identical over 7 bases. In germline, CDR1 is LNHDA, CDR2 SQIVND (reference sequence). The CDR3 covers 12 residues. J was trimmed by 8 bases and V by 5 bases; bases with no gene match: 3. CDR3 region: CASSLQGDEQFF. Written as DNA, the CDR3 is TGTGCCAGTAGTCTTCAGGGGGATGAGCAGTTCTTC.

The V gene is TRBV29-1, the J gene TRBJ2-1; D possibly corresponds to TRBD2 (6 bases). The CDR3 is 14 amino acids. Trimming removed 4 bases at V and 2 bases at J, with 12 bases between. Germline CDR1 reads SQVTM; CDR2 reads ANQGSEA. The CDR3 DNA is TGCAGCGTTGCTGAGTCGGGGGCCTACAATGAGCAGTTCTTC. Translated: CSVAESGAYNEQFF.

Worth noting for this clonotype: With a much larger clone just one base away, this may be a read error. The V call is TRBV20-1, the J call TRBJ1-1, with unresolved D. Germline V lookup: CDR1 DFQATT, CDR2 SNEGSKA (reference sequence). This CDR3 is built from 12 residues. V was clipped by 1 base and J by 6 bases, with 9 bases between them. The CDR3: CSARGSGSEAFF. For the CDR3, the DNA is TGCAGTGCTAGAGGGAGCGGGTCTGAAGCTTTCTTT.

This chain joins TRBV7-9 and TRBJ2-7; 12 bases agree with TRBD2. This CDR3 contains 14 residues. Trimming removed 5 bases from V and 6 bases from J; junction bases left unmatched: 5. The germline CDR1 and CDR2 sequences are SEHNR and FQNEAQ (reference sequence). The CDR3 DNA reads TGTGCCAGCAGCCCCCCGGGACTAGCGGGCGAGCAGTACTTC. Translating gives CASSPPGLAGEQYF.

This clonotype was counted at least ten times. The gene calls are TRBV5-1 and TRBJ1-2; tentative D call: TRBD1 (6 bases). Trimming took off 4 bases at V and 4 bases at J, with 17 bases between the two ends. CDR1 SGHRS and CDR2 YFSETQ come from the germline V gene. This CDR3 has 15 residues. CDR3 bases: TGCGCCAGCAGCCCTGGCGGGACACGGATCTATGGCTACACCTTC. Translation: CASSPGGTRIYGYTF.

This clonotype was counted ten times or more. The chain employs TRBV7-2 and TRBJ2-7, with D maybe TRBD2 (7 bases). The V gene lost 8 bases and the J gene lost 2 bases, with 10 bases spanning the gap. In germline, CDR1 is SGHTA, CDR2 FQGNSA. The CDR3 is 12 residues long. CDR3 region: CASSGGPYEQYF. CDR3 DNA sequence: TGTGCCAGCTCCGGGGGGCCCTACGAGCAGTACTTC.

To note about this clonotype: This clone may be a read error of a much larger clone one base away. CDR3 coding DNA: TGTGCCAGCAACTCGGTCCAACAGGGGAGAGGTTCACCCCTCCACTTT. The encoded protein is CASNSVQQGRGSPLHF. The genes are TRBV5-5 and TRBJ1-6; 7 bases line up with TRBD1. The V gene's germline CDR1 is SGHKS and CDR2 YYEKEE (reference sequence). The CDR3 is made up of 16 amino acids. The V and J ends lost 6 bases and 9 bases, in that order; junction bases with no gene match: 15. The full variable domain, in which reference TRBV5-5 and TRBJ1-6 provide the parts outside the CDR3, is DAGVTQSPTHLIKTRGQQVTLRCSPISGHKSVSWYQQVLGQGPQFIFQYYEKEERGRGNFPDRFSARQFPNYSSELNVNALLLGDSALYLCASNSVQQGRGSPLHFGNGTRLTVT.

Turning to this clonotype: This may be a read error: a much more frequent sequence differs by one nucleotide. DNA for the CDR3: TGTGCCAGCAACCAACTAGGGGGGATAAACTATGACTACACCTTC. It is translated as CASNQLGGINYDYTF. The chain links TRBV7-9 to TRBJ1-2; D is perhaps TRBD1 (6 bases). Germline CDR1 is SEHNR and CDR2 is FQNEAQ (reference sequence). The CDR3 loop spans 15 amino acids.

This clonotype was counted ten times or more. The germline gene is not matched at one end of the junction; a read error may be the cause. The chain joins TRBV2 to TRBJ2-1; 10 positions agree with TRBD2. The CDR3 contains 18 residues. Looked up from germline, CDR1 is SNHLY and CDR2 is FYNNEI. CDR3 sequence (DNA): TGTGCCAGCAGTGACCCCGGGACTAGCGAGAGCTCCTACAATGAGCAGCTCTTC. Protein product: CASSDPGTSESSYNEQLF.

This clonotype was counted only a few times. The chain recombines TRBV19 with TRBJ2-1; 11 bases are a match to TRBD2. The length of the CDR3 is 15 residues. V lost 3 bases, J lost 5 bases, and 3 bases stayed unmatched. CDR1 LNHDA and CDR2 SQIVND come from the germline V gene (reference sequence). CDR3 in amino acids: CASSIIAGGDNEQFF. DNA for the CDR3: TGTGCCAGTAGTATTATAGCGGGGGGGGACAATGAGCAGTTCTTC.

J is TRBJ2-2 and V is TRBV2; 11 positions match TRBD2. The CDR3 consists of 16 residues. Germline CDR1 SNHLY, CDR2 FYNNEI. With 5 bases clipped from V and 5 bases from J, the junction kept 7 bases outside the gene matches. The CDR3 is CASSWIAGGLTGELFF. CDR3 DNA sequence: TGTGCCAGCAGTTGGATAGCGGGAGGGTTGACCGGGGAGCTGTTTTTT.

At least ten counts were recorded for this clonotype. The chain employs TRBV20-1 and TRBJ1-2; 8 bases agree with TRBD1. V trimming: 0 bases; J trimming: 4 bases; junction bases outside the gene matches: 13. The CDR3 loop spans 17 amino acids. From germline, CDR1 is DFQATT and CDR2 SNEGSKA (reference sequence). CDR3 sequence reads: CSARDQAGGGTVYGYTF. In nucleotides, the CDR3 is TGCAGTGCTAGAGATCAGGCAGGGGGCGGTACGGTCTATGGCTACACCTTC.